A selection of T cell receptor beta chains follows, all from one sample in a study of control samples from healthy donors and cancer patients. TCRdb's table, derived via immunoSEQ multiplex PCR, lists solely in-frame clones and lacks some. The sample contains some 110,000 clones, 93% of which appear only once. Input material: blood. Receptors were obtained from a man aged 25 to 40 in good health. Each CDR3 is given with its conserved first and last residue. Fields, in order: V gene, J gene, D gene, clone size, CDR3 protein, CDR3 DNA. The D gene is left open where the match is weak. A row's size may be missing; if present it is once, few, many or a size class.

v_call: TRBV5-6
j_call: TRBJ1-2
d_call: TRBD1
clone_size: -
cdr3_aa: CASTRTGADGYTF
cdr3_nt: TGTGCCAGCACCAGGACAGGGGCTGACGGCTACACCTTC

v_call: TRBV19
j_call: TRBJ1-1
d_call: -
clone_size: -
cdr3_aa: CASSISRLMNTEAFF
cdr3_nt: TGTGCCAGTAGTATTAGTCGGCTTATGAACACTGAAGCTTTCTTT

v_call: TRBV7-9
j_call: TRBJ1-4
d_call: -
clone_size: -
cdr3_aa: CASSPRSSGEKLFF
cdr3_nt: TGTGCCAGCAGCCCGCGGTCGTCCGGGGAAAAACTGTTTTTT

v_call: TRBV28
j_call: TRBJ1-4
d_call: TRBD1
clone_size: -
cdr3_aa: CASSFRTGGNTEKLFF
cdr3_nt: TGTGCCAGCAGTTTCCGGACAGGGGGAAATACAGAAAAACTGTTTTTT

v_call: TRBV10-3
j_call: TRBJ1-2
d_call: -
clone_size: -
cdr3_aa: CASQWQAGNYGYTF
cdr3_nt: TGTGCCTCTCAATGGCAGGCGGGTAACTATGGCTACACCTTC

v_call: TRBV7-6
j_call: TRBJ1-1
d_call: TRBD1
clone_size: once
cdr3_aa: CASSQITGTGGNTEAFF
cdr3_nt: TGTGCCAGCAGTCAAATAACCGGGACAGGGGGAAACACTGAAGCTTTCTTT

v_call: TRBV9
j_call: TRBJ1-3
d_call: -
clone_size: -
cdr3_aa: CASKETEGNTIYF
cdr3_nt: TGTGCCAGCAAGGAGACGGAAGGAAACACCATATATTTT

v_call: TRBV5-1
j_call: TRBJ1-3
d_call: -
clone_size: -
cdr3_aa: CASSARPLSVMGSGNTIYF
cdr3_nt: TGCGCCAGCAGCGCCCGACCCCTTAGCGTGATGGGCTCTGGAAACACCATATATTTT

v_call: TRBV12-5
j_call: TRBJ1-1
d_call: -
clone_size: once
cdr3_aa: CASGLFPGMGPEAFF
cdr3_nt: TGTGCTAGTGGTTTGTTTCCGGGAATGGGCCCTGAAGCTTTCTTT

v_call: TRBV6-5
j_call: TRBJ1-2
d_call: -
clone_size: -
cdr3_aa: CASSYSETRNGYTF
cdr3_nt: TGTGCCAGCAGTTACTCGGAGACAAGAAATGGCTACACCTTC

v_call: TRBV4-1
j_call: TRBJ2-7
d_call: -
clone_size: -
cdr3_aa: CASSPSSGFGEYEQYF
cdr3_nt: TGCGCCAGCAGCCCCTCGAGCGGGTTTGGGGAGTACGAGCAGTACTTC

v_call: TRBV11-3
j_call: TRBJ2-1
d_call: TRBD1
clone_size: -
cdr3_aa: CASSWTGTGDYNEQFF
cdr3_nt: TGTGCCAGCAGCTGGACCGGGACAGGGGACTACAATGAGCAGTTCTTC

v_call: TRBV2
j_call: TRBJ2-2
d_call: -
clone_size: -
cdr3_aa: CASRGGELFF
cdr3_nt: TGTGCCAGCAGGGGGGGGGAGCTGTTTTTT

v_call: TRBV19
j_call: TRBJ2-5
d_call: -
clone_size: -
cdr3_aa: CASSTGLARQETQYF
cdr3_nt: TGTGCCAGTAGCACGGGCCTTGCACGGCAAGAGACCCAGTACTTC

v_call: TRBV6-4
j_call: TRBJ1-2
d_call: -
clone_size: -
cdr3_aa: CASSAEPFTGVSYTF
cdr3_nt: TGTGCCAGCAGTGCCGAACCGTTCACAGGCGTCTCCTACACCTTC

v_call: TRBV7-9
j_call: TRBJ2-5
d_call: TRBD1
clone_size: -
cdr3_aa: CASSIQGREETQYF
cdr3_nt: TGTGCCAGCAGCATACAGGGGAGAGAGGAGACCCAGTACTTC

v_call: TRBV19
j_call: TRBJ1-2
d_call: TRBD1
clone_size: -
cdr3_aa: CASRSLFGTGPSRDGYTF
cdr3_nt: TGTGCCAGTAGGTCCCTCTTCGGGACAGGGCCCTCGAGGGATGGCTACACCTTC

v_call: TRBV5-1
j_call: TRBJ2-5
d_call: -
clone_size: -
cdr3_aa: CASGWSVETQYF
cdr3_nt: TGCGCCAGCGGTTGGTCTGTGGAGACCCAGTACTTC

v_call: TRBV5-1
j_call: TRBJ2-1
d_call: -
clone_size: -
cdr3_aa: CASSLIVGSYNEQFF
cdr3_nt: TGCGCCAGCAGCTTGATAGTGGGCTCCTACAATGAGCAGTTCTTC

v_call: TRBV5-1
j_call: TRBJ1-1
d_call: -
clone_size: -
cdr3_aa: CASSLAGQGSEAFF
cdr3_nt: TGCGCCAGCAGCTTGGCCGGGCAGGGCTCTGAAGCTTTCTTT

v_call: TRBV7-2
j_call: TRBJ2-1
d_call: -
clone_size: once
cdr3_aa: CASSPGGPLAQAEQFF
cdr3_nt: TGTGCCAGCAGCCCCGGGGGCCCCTTGGCTCAGGCTGAGCAGTTCTTC

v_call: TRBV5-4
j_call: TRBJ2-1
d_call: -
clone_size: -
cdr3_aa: CASSLERLVDEQFF
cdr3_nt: TGTGCCAGCAGCTTGGAACGGCTAGTCGATGAGCAGTTCTTC

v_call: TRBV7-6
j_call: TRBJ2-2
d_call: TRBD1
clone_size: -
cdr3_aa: CASSHSRTGFTGELFF
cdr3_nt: TGTGCCAGCAGCCACTCAAGGACAGGGTTTACCGGGGAGCTGTTTTTT

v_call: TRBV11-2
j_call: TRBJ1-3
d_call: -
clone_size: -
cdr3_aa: CASSLAPISGNTIYF
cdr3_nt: TGTGCCAGCAGCTTAGCACCGATCTCTGGAAACACCATATATTTT

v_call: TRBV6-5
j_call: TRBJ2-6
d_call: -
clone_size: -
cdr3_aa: CASRHPGSGANVLTF
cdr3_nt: TGTGCCAGCAGACACCCAGGGTCTGGGGCCAACGTCCTGACTTTC

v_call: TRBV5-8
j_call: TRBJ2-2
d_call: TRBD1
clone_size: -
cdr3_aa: CASSLGTGLTTGELFF
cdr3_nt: TGTGCCAGCAGCTTGGGGACAGGGCTTACAACCGGGGAGCTGTTTTTT

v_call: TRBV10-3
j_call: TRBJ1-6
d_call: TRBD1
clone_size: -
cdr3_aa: CAIRGTGSNSPLHF
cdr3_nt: TGTGCCATCAGGGGGACAGGGTCAAACTCACCCCTCCACTTT

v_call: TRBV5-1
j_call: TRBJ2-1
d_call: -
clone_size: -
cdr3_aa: CASASVGYNEQFF
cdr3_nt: TGCGCCAGCGCCAGTGTCGGTTACAATGAGCAGTTCTTC

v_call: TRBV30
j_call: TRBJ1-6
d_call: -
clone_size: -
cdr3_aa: CAWGKEAKNSPLHF
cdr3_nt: TGTGCCTGGGGAAAGGAGGCTAAGAATTCACCCCTCCACTTT

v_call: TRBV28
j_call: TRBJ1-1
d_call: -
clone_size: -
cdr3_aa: CASSFISSLLFTEAFF
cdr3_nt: TGTGCCAGCAGTTTTATCAGTAGCCTCCTCTTTACTGAAGCTTTCTTT

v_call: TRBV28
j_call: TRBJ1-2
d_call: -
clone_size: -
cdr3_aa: CASRDGLGYTF
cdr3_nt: TGTGCCAGCAGGGACGGTTTAGGCTACACCTTC

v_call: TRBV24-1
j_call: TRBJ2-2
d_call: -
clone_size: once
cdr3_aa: CATSDLGENTGELFF
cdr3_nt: TGTGCCACCAGTGATTTGGGAGAAAACACCGGGGAGCTGTTTTTT

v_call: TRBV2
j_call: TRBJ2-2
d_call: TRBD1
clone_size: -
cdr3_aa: CASKAGTGVTGELFF
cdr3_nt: TGTGCCAGCAAAGCCGGGACAGGGGTCACCGGGGAGCTGTTTTTT

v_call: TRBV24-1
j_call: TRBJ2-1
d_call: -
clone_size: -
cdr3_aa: CATSDSQLNHNEQFF
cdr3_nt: TGTGCCACCAGTGATTCACAGCTCAATCACAATGAGCAGTTCTTC

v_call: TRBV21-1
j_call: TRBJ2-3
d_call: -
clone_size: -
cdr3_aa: CASTPSGGRTQYF
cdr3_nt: TGTGCTAGCACGCCTAGCGGGGGCAGGACGCAGTATTTT

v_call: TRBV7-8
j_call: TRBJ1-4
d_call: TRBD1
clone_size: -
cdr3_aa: CASSSQRTGEKLFF
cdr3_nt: TGTGCCAGCAGCTCCCAGAGGACAGGGGAAAAACTGTTTTTT

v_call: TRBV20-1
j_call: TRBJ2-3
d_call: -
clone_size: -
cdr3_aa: CSASSFLAENTDTQYF
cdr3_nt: TGCAGTGCTAGTAGTTTCCTAGCAGAGAACACAGATACGCAGTATTTT